This T cell receptor beta chain was sequenced for a study of T cell changes during pregnancy in multiple sclerosis. The repertoire was sequenced with immunoSEQ multiplex PCR; TCRdb's copy has only in-frame clones and lacks some. Of some 39,000 clones listed, approximately 91% are singletons. Germline-derived CDR1 and CDR2 are SQVTM and ANQGSEA. Trimming took off 6 bases at V and 0 bases at J, with 14 bases between the two ends. This CDR3 is 14 amino acids long. The sequence derives from a female donor with multiple sclerosis, enrolled in a pregnancy study. The chain links TRBV29-1 to TRBJ1-1; weak D call: TRBD1 (5 bases). The source material was CD8+ T cells from peripheral blood mononuclear cells, sampled in the first trimester of pregnancy. This CDR3 reads CSVLPGGMNTEAFF. The CDR3 nucleotides are TGCAGCGTCCTCCCGGGGGGGATGAACACTGAAGCTTTCTTT.